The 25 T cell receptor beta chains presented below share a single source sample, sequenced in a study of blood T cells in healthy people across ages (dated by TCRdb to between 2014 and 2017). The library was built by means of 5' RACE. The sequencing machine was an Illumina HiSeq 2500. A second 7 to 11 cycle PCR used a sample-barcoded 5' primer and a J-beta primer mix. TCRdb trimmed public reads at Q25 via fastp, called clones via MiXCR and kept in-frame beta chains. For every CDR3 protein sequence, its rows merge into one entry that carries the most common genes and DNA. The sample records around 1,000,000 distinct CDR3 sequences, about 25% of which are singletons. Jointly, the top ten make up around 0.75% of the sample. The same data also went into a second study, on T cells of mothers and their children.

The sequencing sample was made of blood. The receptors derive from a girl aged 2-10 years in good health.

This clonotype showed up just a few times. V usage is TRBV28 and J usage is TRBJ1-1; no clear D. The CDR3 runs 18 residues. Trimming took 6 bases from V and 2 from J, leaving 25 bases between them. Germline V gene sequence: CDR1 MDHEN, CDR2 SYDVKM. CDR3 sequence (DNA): TGTGCCAGCAGCCCACCACCCGGGCTCCTAAGAAGAAACACTGAAGCTTTCTTT. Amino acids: CASSPPPGLLRRNTEAFF.

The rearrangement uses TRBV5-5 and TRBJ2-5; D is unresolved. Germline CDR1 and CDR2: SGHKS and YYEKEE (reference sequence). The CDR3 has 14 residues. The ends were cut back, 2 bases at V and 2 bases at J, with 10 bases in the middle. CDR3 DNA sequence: TGTGCCAGCAGCTTATTGGTGGCACAAGAGACCCAGTACTTC. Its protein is CASSLLVAQETQYF.

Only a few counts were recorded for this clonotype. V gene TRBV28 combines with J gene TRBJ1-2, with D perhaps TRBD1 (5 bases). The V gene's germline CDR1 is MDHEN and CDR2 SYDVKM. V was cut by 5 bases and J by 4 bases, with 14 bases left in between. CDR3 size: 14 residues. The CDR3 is CASSVEGSVYGYTF. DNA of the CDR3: TGTGCCAGCAGTGTTGAGGGGTCTGTCTATGGCTACACCTTC.

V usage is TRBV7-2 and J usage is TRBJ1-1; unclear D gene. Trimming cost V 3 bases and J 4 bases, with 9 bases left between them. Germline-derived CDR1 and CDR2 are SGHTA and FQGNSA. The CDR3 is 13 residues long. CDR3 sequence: CASSFPKTTEAFF. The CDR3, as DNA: TGTGCCAGCAGCTTCCCGAAGACCACTGAAGCTTTCTTT.

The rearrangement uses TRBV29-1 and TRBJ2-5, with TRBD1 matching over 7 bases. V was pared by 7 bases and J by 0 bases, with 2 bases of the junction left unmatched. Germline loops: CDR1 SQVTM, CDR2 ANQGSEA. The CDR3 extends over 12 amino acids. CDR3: CSAQGDQETQYF. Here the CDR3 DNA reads TGCAGCGCGCAGGGGGACCAAGAGACCCAGTACTTC.

The CDR3 nucleotides read TGTGCCAGCAGCTTATCGGGCGGCTGGGATACGCAGTATTTT. Protein: CASSLSGGWDTQYF. V and J are TRBV7-2 and TRBJ2-3; no clear D gene. Trimming removed 2 bases from V and 6 bases from J, with 12 bases in between. Germline V gene sequence: CDR1 SGHTA, CDR2 FQGNSA. This CDR3 contains 14 residues.

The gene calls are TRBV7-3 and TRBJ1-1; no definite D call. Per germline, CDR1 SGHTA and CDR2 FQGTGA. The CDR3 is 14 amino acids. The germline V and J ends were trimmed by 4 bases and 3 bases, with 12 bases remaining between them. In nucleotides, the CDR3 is TGTGCCAGCAGCTGGGTCTCGGCGGACACTGAAGCTTTCTTT. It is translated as CASSWVSADTEAFF.

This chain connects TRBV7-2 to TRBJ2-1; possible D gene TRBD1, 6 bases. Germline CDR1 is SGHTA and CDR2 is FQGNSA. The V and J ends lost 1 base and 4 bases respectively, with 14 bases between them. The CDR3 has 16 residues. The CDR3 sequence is CASSLEVQGIYNEQFF. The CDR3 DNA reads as TGTGCCAGCAGCTTAGAGGTACAGGGAATTTACAATGAGCAGTTCTTC.

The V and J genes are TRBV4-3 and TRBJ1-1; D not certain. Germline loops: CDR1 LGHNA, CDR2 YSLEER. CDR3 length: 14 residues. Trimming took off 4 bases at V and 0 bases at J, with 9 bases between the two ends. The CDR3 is CASSLSRLNTEAFF. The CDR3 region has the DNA TGCGCCAGCAGCCTATCCCGACTGAACACTGAAGCTTTCTTT.

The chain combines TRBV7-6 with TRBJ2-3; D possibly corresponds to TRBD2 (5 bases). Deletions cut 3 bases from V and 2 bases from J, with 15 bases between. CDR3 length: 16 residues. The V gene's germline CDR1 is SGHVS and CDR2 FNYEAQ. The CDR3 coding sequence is TGTGCCAGCAGCTTTAACCGGGGTAGTTCCACAGATACGCAGTATTTT. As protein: CASSFNRGSSTDTQYF. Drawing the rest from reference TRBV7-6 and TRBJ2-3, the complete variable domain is GAGVSQSPRYKVTKRGQDVALRCDPISGHVSLYWYRQALGQGPEFLTYFNYEAQQDKSGLPNDRFSAERPEGSISTLTIQRTEQRDSAMYRCASSFNRGSSTDTQYFGPGTRLTVL.

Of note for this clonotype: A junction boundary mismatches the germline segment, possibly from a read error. The CDR3 sequence: CASTLSRRANYGYTF. Here the CDR3 DNA reads TGTGCCAGCACTTTAAGTCGCAGAGCTAACTATGGCTACACCTTC. This chain uses TRBV12-3 or TRBV12-4 with TRBJ1-2; D is ambiguous. The length of the CDR3 is 15 residues.

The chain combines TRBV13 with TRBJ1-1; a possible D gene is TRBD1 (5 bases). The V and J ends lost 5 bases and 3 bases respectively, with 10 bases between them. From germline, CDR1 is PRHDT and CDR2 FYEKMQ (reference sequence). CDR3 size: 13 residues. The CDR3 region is CASSPQEYTEAFF. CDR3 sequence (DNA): TGTGCCAGCAGCCCACAGGAATACACTGAAGCTTTCTTT.

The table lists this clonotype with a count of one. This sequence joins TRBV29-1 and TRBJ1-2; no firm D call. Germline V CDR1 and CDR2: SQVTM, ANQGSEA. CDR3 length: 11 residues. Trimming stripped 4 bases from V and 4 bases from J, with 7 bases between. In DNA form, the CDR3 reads TGCAGCGTTGCCGAGAGCTATGGCTACACCTTC. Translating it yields CSVAESYGYTF.

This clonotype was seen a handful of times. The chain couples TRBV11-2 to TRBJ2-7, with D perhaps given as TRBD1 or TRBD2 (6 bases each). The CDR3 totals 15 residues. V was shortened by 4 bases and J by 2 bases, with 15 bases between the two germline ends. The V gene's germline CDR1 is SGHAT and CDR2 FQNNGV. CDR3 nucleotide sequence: TGTGCCAGCAGCTCACGCGTGGGGGGCGCCTACGAGCAGTACTTC. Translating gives CASSSRVGGAYEQYF.

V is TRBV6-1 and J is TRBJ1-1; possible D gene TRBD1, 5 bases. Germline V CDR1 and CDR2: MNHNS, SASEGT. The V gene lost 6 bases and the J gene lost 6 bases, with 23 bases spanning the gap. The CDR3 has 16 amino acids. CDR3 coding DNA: TGTGCCAGCAGATCTGGGGGTCCCCTAAATGTTGCTGAAGCTTTCTTT. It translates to CASRSGGPLNVAEAFF.

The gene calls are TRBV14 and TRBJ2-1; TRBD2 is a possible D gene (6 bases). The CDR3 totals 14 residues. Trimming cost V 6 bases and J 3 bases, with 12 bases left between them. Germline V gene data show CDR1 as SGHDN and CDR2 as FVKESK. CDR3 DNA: TGTGCCAGCAGTCGCGGGGACCTCTACAATGAGCAGTTCTTC. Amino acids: CASSRGDLYNEQFF.

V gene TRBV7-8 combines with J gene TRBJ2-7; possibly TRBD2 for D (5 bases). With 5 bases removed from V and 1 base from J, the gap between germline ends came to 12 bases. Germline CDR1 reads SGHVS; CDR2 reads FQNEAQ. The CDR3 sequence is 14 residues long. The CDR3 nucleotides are TGTGCCAGCAGCCCGAACTCGGGGTCCTACGAGCAGTACTTC. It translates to CASSPNSGSYEQYF.

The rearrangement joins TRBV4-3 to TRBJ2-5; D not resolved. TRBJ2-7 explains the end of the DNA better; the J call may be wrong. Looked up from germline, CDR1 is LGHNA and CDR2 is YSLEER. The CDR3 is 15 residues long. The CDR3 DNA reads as TGCGCCAGCAGCCAAGAGAGGAATATTCTCTACGAGCAGTACTTC. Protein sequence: CASSQERNILYEQYF.

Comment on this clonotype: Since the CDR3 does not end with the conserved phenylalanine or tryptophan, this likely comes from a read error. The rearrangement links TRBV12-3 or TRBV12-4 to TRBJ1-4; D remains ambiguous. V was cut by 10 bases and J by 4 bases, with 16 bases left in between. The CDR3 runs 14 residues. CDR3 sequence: CANTKLRINEKLFS. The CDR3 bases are TGTGCCAACACCAAATTGAGGATTAATGAAAAACTGTTTTCT.

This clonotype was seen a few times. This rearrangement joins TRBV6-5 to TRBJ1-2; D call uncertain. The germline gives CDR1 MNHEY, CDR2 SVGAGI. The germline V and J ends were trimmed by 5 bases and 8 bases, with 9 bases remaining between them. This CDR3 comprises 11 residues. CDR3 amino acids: CASSHGEGYTF. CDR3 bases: TGTGCCAGCAGTCACGGAGAGGGCTACACCTTC.

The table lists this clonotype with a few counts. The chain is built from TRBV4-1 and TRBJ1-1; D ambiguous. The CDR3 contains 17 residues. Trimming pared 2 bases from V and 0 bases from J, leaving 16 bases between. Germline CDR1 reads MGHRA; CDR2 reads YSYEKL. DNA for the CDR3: TGCGCCAGCAGCCAAACCCAGGTAGGGTTCATGAACACTGAAGCTTTCTTT. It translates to CASSQTQVGFMNTEAFF.

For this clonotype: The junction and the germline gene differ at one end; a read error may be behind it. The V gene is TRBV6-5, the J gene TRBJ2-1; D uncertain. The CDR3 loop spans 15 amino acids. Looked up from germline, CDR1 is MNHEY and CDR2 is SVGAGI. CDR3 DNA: TGTGCCAGCAGCATAACAGTGAGCTCCTACAATGAGCGGTTCTTC. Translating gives CASSITVSSYNERFF.

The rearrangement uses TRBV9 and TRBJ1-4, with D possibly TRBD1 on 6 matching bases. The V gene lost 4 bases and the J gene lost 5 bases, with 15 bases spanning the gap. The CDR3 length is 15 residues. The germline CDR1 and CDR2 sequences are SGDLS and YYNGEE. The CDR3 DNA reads TGTGCCAGCAGCCCGCATACAGGGCGAAATGAAAAACTGTTTTTT. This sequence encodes CASSPHTGRNEKLFF.

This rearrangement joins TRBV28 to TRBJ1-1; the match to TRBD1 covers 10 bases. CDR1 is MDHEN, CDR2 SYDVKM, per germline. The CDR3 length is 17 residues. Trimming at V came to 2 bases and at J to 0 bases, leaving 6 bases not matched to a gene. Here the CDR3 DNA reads TGTGCCAGCAGTTTAGGGACAGGGGAATTCTTGAACACTGAAGCTTTCTTT. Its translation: CASSLGTGEFLNTEAFF.

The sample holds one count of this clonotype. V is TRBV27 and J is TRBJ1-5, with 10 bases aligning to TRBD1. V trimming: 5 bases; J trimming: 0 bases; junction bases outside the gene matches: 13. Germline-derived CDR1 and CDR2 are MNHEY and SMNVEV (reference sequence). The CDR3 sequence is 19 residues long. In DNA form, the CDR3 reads TGTGCCAGCAGTCTACTAACGGGACAGGGGTTCAATAGCAATCAGCCCCAGCATTTT. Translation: CASSLLTGQGFNSNQPQHF.